The 10 T cell receptor beta chains below come from one sample, sequenced in a study of shared clonotypes between healthy human individuals. TCRdb keeps only in-frame clones here, not all; method: immunoSEQ multiplex PCR. The sample lists over a million clones, about 74% occurring once. The sequenced sample consisted of memory CD4+ T cells sorted from blood. The subset denotes: CD45RA-negative fraction. All receptors derive from a man aged 18 to 30 in good health.

V and J are TRBV19 and TRBJ2-1, with 7 bases that match TRBD1. The CDR3 extends over 13 amino acids. CDR1 is LNHDA, CDR2 SQIVND, per germline (reference sequence). Trimming at V came to 7 bases and at J to 4 bases, leaving 4 bases not matched to a gene. The CDR3 reads CASKEQGYNEQFF. CDR3 DNA sequence: TGTGCCAGTAAGGAACAGGGGTACAATGAGCAGTTCTTC.

The gene calls are TRBV5-1 and TRBJ2-3; 10 bases align to TRBD2. CDR1 and CDR2 (germline): SGHRS, YFSETQ. CDR3 length equals 16 residues. V shed 0 bases and J 6 bases; nucleotides not matched to a gene: 7. Written as DNA, the CDR3 is TGCGCCAGCAGCTTGGGGACTAGCGGATACCCGGATACGCAGTATTTT. Its translation: CASSLGTSGYPDTQYF.

This rearrangement joins TRBV27 to TRBJ2-5; D gene unclear. The ends were cut back, 6 bases at V and 0 bases at J, with 8 bases in the middle. The length of the CDR3 is 13 residues. Germline CDR1 MNHEY, CDR2 SMNVEV (reference sequence). CDR3 residues: CASRQLDQETQYF. CDR3 DNA: TGTGCCAGCAGGCAACTGGACCAAGAGACCCAGTACTTC.

The chain has TRBV9 and TRBJ2-3, with 7 nucleotides matching TRBD1. Looked up from germline, CDR1 is SGDLS and CDR2 is YYNGEE. The CDR3 has 16 amino acids. J was trimmed by 0 bases and V by 3 bases; bases with no gene match: 7. The CDR3 DNA is TGTGCCAGCAGCGAATCGACAGGGTCAAGCACAGATACGCAGTATTTT. Residues: CASSESTGSSTDTQYF.

The rearrangement links TRBV6-5 to TRBJ2-7, with 8 bases matching TRBD2. CDR1 MNHEY and CDR2 SVGAGI come from the germline V gene. Trimming at V came to 8 bases and at J to 2 bases, leaving 5 bases not matched to a gene. This CDR3 comprises 13 residues. CDR3 sequence reads: CASGGGSTYEQYF. As DNA, the CDR3 is TGTGCCAGCGGCGGGGGGTCAACCTACGAGCAGTACTTC.

Comment on this clone: This sample also contains other DNA sequences that code for the same CDR3. The chain uses TRBV7-3 and TRBJ2-3; no reliable D call. Trimming took 5 bases from V and 5 from J, leaving 11 bases between them. This CDR3 comprises 13 residues. Germline loops: CDR1 SGHTA, CDR2 FQGTGA. The CDR3 DNA follows: TGTGCCAGCAGCCCGAATGGCGGAGATACGCAGTATTTT. Residues: CASSPNGGDTQYF.

The rearrangement joins TRBV19 to TRBJ2-1, with 8 bases fitting TRBD2. Germline CDR1 reads LNHDA; CDR2 reads SQIVND (reference sequence). With 3 bases clipped from V and 8 bases from J, the junction kept 6 bases outside the gene matches. There are 14 residues in the CDR3. The CDR3 is CASSIGGTRYEQFF. CDR3 DNA sequence: TGTGCCAGTAGTATTGGCGGGACTAGGTATGAGCAGTTCTTC.

Of note for this clone: At one end the junction does not follow the germline gene, possibly because of a read error. DNA for the CDR3: TGTGCCAGCAGTCAGCCCCAGCATTTT. It is translated as CASSQPQHF. The V call is TRBV6-5, the J call TRBJ1-5; D is unclear. The germline V gene encodes CDR1 MNHEY and CDR2 SVGAGI. The CDR3 loop spans 9 amino acids.

V is TRBV6-1 and J is TRBJ1-2; 8 bases align to TRBD1. Losses at the gene ends were 3 bases for V and 4 bases for J; bases not matched to a gene: 7. The CDR3 extends over 15 amino acids. Looked up from germline, CDR1 is MNHNS and CDR2 is SASEGT. The DNA of the CDR3 is TGTGCCAGCAGTGACAGGGGGCGCAAGGGCTATGGCTACACCTTC. Its protein is CASSDRGRKGYGYTF.

In this sample, this clone turned up a few times. This chain uses TRBV19 with TRBJ1-6; D gene unclear. The germline CDR1 and CDR2 sequences are LNHDA and SQIVND (reference sequence). The CDR3 extends over 13 amino acids. The germline V and J ends were trimmed by 7 bases and 7 bases, with 11 bases remaining between them. CDR3 in amino acids: CASTGRENSPLHF. The DNA of the CDR3 is TGTGCCAGTACCGGTAGGGAGAATTCACCCCTCCACTTT. The full variable domain, its missing parts supplied by reference TRBV19 and TRBJ1-6, is DGGITQSPKYLFRKEGQNVTLSCEQNLNHDAMYWYRQDPGQGLRLIYYSQIVNDFQKGDIAEGYSVSREKKESFPLTVTSAQKNPTAFYLCASTGRENSPLHFGNGTRLTVT.